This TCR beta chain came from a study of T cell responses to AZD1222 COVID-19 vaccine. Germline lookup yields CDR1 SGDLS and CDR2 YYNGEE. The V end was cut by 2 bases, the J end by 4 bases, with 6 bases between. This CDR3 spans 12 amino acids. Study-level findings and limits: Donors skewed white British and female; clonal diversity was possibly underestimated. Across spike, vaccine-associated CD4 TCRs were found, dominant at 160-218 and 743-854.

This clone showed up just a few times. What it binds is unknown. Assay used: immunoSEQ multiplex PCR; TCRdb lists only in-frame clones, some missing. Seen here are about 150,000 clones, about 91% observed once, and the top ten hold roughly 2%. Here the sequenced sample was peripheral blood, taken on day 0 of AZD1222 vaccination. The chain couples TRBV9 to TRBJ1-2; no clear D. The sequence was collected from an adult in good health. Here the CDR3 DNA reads TGTGCCAGCAGCGTTACGGCCTATGGCTACACCTTC. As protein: CASSVTAYGYTF.